The 29 T cell receptor beta chains below were found in one sample sequenced in a study of T cells after posttransplantation cyclophosphamide. Produced via immunoSEQ multiplex PCR; TCRdb's table is partial and in-frame only. Captured here are tens of thousands of clones, none seen once; the top ten comprise 2% to 2.5%. Specimen: PBMCs. The origin of the receptors is a man aged 40-49 years in good health, CMV-negative, and a related stem cell transplant donor.

This clone was recorded many times. The chain uses TRBV11-3 and TRBJ1-4; 8 bases are shared with TRBD1. Germline assignment: CDR1 SGHNT and CDR2 YENEEA. The CDR3 contains 19 residues. With V trimmed by 4 bases and J by 0 bases, 13 bases remained unmatched. The CDR3 spells CASSSPGGTGLATNEKLFF. The CDR3 DNA reads as TGTGCCAGCAGCTCCCCGGGTGGGACAGGATTAGCAACTAATGAAAAACTGTTTTTT.

This clone was picked up a small number of times. The V call is TRBV6-5, the J call TRBJ2-7; weak D call: TRBD1 (6 bases). V lost 6 bases to trimming and J lost 4 bases, with 10 bases between them. Germline CDR1 reads MNHEY; CDR2 reads SVGAGI. The length of the CDR3 is 12 residues. The CDR3 DNA sequence: TGTGCCAGCAGCACAGGGAGATACGAGCAGTACTTC. The encoded protein is CASSTGRYEQYF.

This clone was seen ten or more times. V is TRBV19 and J is TRBJ2-3; D unresolved. Deletions cut 6 bases from V and 4 bases from J, with 11 bases between. This CDR3 is 13 amino acids long. Germline V gene data show CDR1 as LNHDA and CDR2 as SQIVND (reference sequence). The CDR3 region is CASSSNPADTQYF. CDR3 in DNA: TGTGCCAGTAGCAGTAACCCAGCAGATACGCAGTATTTT.

This clone was counted between two and nine times. The rearrangement links TRBV12-5 to TRBJ2-3, with 8 bases that match TRBD2. The CDR3 consists of 15 residues. Trimming at V came to 5 bases and at J to 3 bases, leaving 7 bases not matched to a gene. Germline CDR1 reads LGHNT; CDR2 reads FRNRAP. Here the CDR3 DNA reads TGTGCTAGTGGTCTAGCGGGTGCGGGGACAGATACGCAGTATTTT. This codes for CASGLAGAGTDTQYF.

This clone was observed at least ten times. The chain's CDR3 is CSVEDGEASTGTGELFF. The CDR3, as DNA: TGCAGCGTTGAAGACGGGGAGGCGTCAACGGGCACCGGGGAGCTGTTTTTT. This chain links TRBV29-1 with TRBJ2-2; TRBD2 might be the D (6 bases). CDR1 is SQVTM and CDR2 is ANQGSEA in the germline V gene. V was clipped by 0 bases and J by 4 bases, with 18 bases between them. The CDR3 contains 17 residues.

There are many counts of this clone. The chain employs TRBV7-9 and TRBJ1-4; D uncertain. Germline V CDR1 and CDR2: SEHNR, FQNEAQ (reference sequence). V was shortened by 1 base and J by 8 bases, with 14 bases between the two germline ends. The CDR3 runs to 15 residues. This chain's CDR3 is CASSLGGRRGEKLFF. As DNA, the CDR3 is TGTGCCAGCAGCTTAGGAGGGCGGCGGGGAGAAAAACTGTTTTTT.

This clone was seen many times. The chain combines TRBV11-1 with TRBJ1-2, with 10 nucleotides matching TRBD1. The ends lost 5 bases at V and 2 bases at J; junction bases unmatched: 5. CDR3 length equals 15 residues. The germline V gene has CDR1 SGHAT and CDR2 FQDESV (reference sequence). CDR3: CASSLGTGANYGYTF. In DNA form, the CDR3 reads TGTGCCAGCAGCCTCGGGACAGGGGCCAACTATGGCTACACCTTC. The full variable domain, rest sourced from reference TRBV11-1 and TRBJ1-2, is EAEVAQSPRYKITEKSQAVAFWCDPISGHATLYWYRQILGQGPELLVQFQDESVVDDSQLPKDRFSAERLKGVDSTLKIQPAELGDSAMYLCASSLGTGANYGYTFGSGTRLTVV.

This clone has a count of ten or more. The chain links TRBV30 to TRBJ1-1; no definite D call. Trimming removed 5 bases at V and 0 bases at J, with 10 bases between. Germline lookup yields CDR1 GTSNPN and CDR2 SVGIG (reference sequence). The CDR3 is 13 residues long. The CDR3 loop reads CAWAQNMNTEAFF. The CDR3 DNA sequence: TGTGCCTGGGCACAGAACATGAACACTGAAGCTTTCTTT.

Ten or more counts support this clone. The chain is built from TRBV4-3 and TRBJ1-1, with 8 bases fitting TRBD1. V trimming: 0 bases; J trimming: 5 bases; junction bases outside the gene matches: 5. Germline values: CDR1 LGHNA, CDR2 YSLEER. The CDR3 is 15 residues long. The CDR3 sequence is CASSQEDRDGTEAFF. DNA for the CDR3: TGCGCCAGCAGCCAAGAGGACAGGGATGGAACTGAAGCTTTCTTT.

This clone has at least ten counts. This chain joins TRBV28 and TRBJ1-2; 10 bases are shared with TRBD1. Germline trimming cut 6 bases from V and 6 bases from J; bases unmatched to any gene: 4. This CDR3 has 13 residues. Per the germline V gene, CDR1 is MDHEN and CDR2 is SYDVKM. The CDR3 region has the DNA TGTGCCAGCAGCCCCGGGACAGGGGATGGCTACACCTTC. This sequence encodes CASSPGTGDGYTF.

This clone was counted many times. The chain carries TRBV9 and TRBJ2-1; the D gene is possibly TRBD1 (5 bases). Germline V lookup: CDR1 SGDLS, CDR2 YYNGEE. With 0 bases removed from V and 0 bases from J, the gap between germline ends came to 7 bases. The CDR3 is made up of 15 amino acids. In nucleotides, the CDR3 is TGTGCCAGCAGCGTAGAAGGGGACTCCTACAATGAGCAGTTCTTC. Protein sequence: CASSVEGDSYNEQFF.

This clone was detected many times. CDR3 nucleotide sequence: TGTGCCAGCAGCAAGGCTGGGACAGGGCCCTCTGGAAACACCATATATTTT. This sequence encodes CASSKAGTGPSGNTIYF. The chain couples TRBV21-1 to TRBJ1-3; TRBD1 reflects the table's D call only, with no check against the DNA. TRBV21-1 has pseudogene status. This CDR3 comprises 17 residues.

The table lists this clone with many counts. The rearrangement uses TRBV2 and TRBJ2-3, with 8 nucleotides matching TRBD2. After removal of 5 bases from V and 2 bases from J, the junction contained 15 bases not matched to a gene. This CDR3 comprises 18 residues. The germline V gene encodes CDR1 SNHLY and CDR2 FYNNEI. The CDR3 nucleotides read TGTGCCAGCAGTCACCCCTCGGGACTAGAGATACCCACAGATACGCAGTATTTT. It is translated as CASSHPSGLEIPTDTQYF. The full variable domain, with the rest looked up from reference TRBV2 and TRBJ2-3, is EPEVTQTPSHQVTQMGQEVILRCVPISNHLYFYWYRQILGQKVEFLVSFYNNEISEKSEIFDDQFSVERPDGSNFTLKIRSTKLEDSAMYFCASSHPSGLEIPTDTQYFGPGTRLTVL.

This clone was seen ten or more times. The chain carries TRBV7-4 and TRBJ2-7; 9 bases are shared with TRBD2. CDR1 SGHVT and CDR2 SQSDAQ come from the germline V gene. The CDR3 extends over 16 amino acids. V lost 4 bases and J lost 1; bases outside the gene matches: 8. CDR3 in DNA: TGTGCCAGCAGCTCAAAGCGCGGGAGGGAGTCCTACGAGCAGTACTTC. It yields the protein CASSSKRGRESYEQYF.

This clone has a count of ten or more. V and J are TRBV4-1 and TRBJ1-2; D possibly corresponds to TRBD1 (5 bases). This CDR3 region has 16 residues. CDR1 is MGHRA, CDR2 YSYEKL, per germline. Trimming shortened V by 1 base and J by 2 bases, and 14 bases separated the two germline ends. The CDR3 spells CASSQGGGTENYGYTF. The DNA for the CDR3 is TGCGCCAGCAGCCAAGGGGGCGGGACGGAGAACTATGGCTACACCTTC.

In this sample, this clone turned up many times. The gene calls are TRBV7-9 and TRBJ2-2; D unresolved. V shed 5 bases and J shed 5 bases, with 9 bases lying between them. From germline, CDR1 is SEHNR and CDR2 FQNEAQ (reference sequence). This CDR3 is 13 amino acids long. The CDR3 DNA reads as TGTGCCAGCAGCCCCCAGTCTACCGGGGAGCTGTTTTTT. This encodes CASSPQSTGELFF.

This clone was detected many times. The DNA for the CDR3 is TGTGCCAGCAGCGTCTCCGACTCTTTTTACGTGGAGCAGTACTTC. It specifies CASSVSDSFYVEQYF. The chain is built from TRBV9 and TRBJ2-7; D uncertain. Germline CDR1 and CDR2: SGDLS and YYNGEE. CDR3 length equals 15 residues. The V end lost 2 bases, the J end lost 7 bases, and 19 bases lay between the germline ends.

In this sample, this clone turned up many times. This chain joins TRBV27 and TRBJ2-1, with D tentatively TRBD2 (6 bases). The CDR3 covers 15 residues. Germline-derived CDR1 and CDR2 are MNHEY and SMNVEV (reference sequence). V was shortened by 4 bases and J by 4 bases, with 14 bases between the two germline ends. The CDR3 sequence: CASSSTRVAYNEQFF. DNA for the CDR3: TGTGCCAGCAGTTCGACTAGGGTTGCGTACAATGAGCAGTTCTTC.

There are many counts of this clone. V and J are TRBV21-1 and TRBJ2-7; TRBD1 reflects the table's D call only, with no check against the DNA. TRBV21-1 has pseudogene status. CDR3 length equals 16 residues. The CDR3 region is CASRPMGFSLSYEQYF. In DNA form, the CDR3 reads TGTGCCAGCAGGCCAATGGGCTTTTCTCTCTCCTACGAGCAGTACTTC.

This clone was counted at least ten times. The rearrangement links TRBV5-6 to TRBJ2-1, with TRBD2 matching 13 bases. Losses at the gene ends were 4 bases for V and 2 bases for J; bases not matched to a gene: 6. Germline V gene lookup returns CDR1 SGHDT and CDR2 YYEEEE. CDR3 length: 17 amino acids. CDR3 amino acids: CASSPGTSGMAYNEQFF. The CDR3 region has the DNA TGTGCCAGCAGCCCCGGGACTAGCGGGATGGCCTACAATGAGCAGTTCTTC. The full variable domain, completed using reference TRBV5-6 and TRBJ2-1, is DAGVTQSPTHLIKTRGQQVTLRCSPKSGHDTVSWYQQALGQGPQFIFQYYEEEERQRGNFPDRFSGHQFPNYSSELNVNALLLGDSALYLCASSPGTSGMAYNEQFFGPGTRLTVL.

This clone was detected ten times or more. CDR3 DNA: TGTGCCAGCAGCGACCAAGGGGGCAATGAGCAGTTCTTC. Amino acid sequence: CASSDQGGNEQFF. The rearrangement uses TRBV7-2 and TRBJ2-1, with D maybe TRBD1 (6 bases). Deletions cut 5 bases from V and 6 bases from J, with 11 bases between. This CDR3 is 13 amino acids long. CDR1 is SGHTA and CDR2 is FQGNSA in the germline V gene.

This clone came up many times. The rearrangement uses TRBV5-1 and TRBJ2-3; possibly TRBD1 for D (6 bases). CDR3 size: 15 residues. Germline V gives CDR1 SGHRS, CDR2 YFSETQ. V gave up 4 bases and J gave up 2 bases, with 14 bases separating them. The CDR3 loop reads CASSLLGGYTDTQYF. The CDR3 coding sequence is TGCGCCAGCAGCCTTCTAGGGGGTTACACAGATACGCAGTATTTT. Full variable domain (remainder filled in from reference TRBV5-1 and TRBJ2-3): KAGVTQTPRYLIKTRGQQVTLSCSPISGHRSVSWYQQTPGQGLQFLFEYFSETQRNKGNFPGRFSGRQFSNSRSEMNVSTLELGDSALYLCASSLLGGYTDTQYFGPGTRLTVL.

This clone was counted many times. The chain uses TRBV19 and TRBJ2-7; D is possibly TRBD2 (6 bases). The CDR3 extends over 14 amino acids. Germline assignment: CDR1 LNHDA and CDR2 SQIVND (reference sequence). Trimming stripped 3 bases from V and 3 bases from J, with 12 bases between. The CDR3 region has the DNA TGTGCCAGTAGTATTCTTGCGGGGAACTACGAGCAGTACTTC. Its translation is CASSILAGNYEQYF.

This clone appeared many times. This chain links TRBV7-2 with TRBJ2-5; D possibly corresponds to TRBD2 (5 bases). Germline V lookup: CDR1 SGHTA, CDR2 FQGNSA. V dropped 3 bases and J dropped 5 bases, with 10 bases sitting between them. This CDR3 comprises 13 residues. The CDR3 DNA is TGTGCCAGCAGCTTCTCCGGGGAGGAGACCCAGTACTTC. Protein sequence: CASSFSGEETQYF.

This clone was observed at least ten times. The genes are TRBV13 and TRBJ2-3; 9 positions agree with TRBD2. This CDR3 spans 14 amino acids. The germline V gene has CDR1 PRHDT and CDR2 FYEKMQ (reference sequence). After removal of 6 bases from V and 0 bases from J, the junction contained 1 base not matched to a gene. The CDR3 nucleotides read TGTGCCAGCAGGGCGGGAGGGAGCACAGATACGCAGTATTTT. Amino acid sequence: CASRAGGSTDTQYF.

This clone was seen ten or more times. The V gene is TRBV28, the J gene TRBJ1-2, with TRBD1 matching over 8 bases. Germline CDR1 and CDR2: MDHEN and SYDVKM. CDR3 length: 14 residues. Trimming cost V 5 bases and J 3 bases; bases outside gene matches: 5. CDR3 coding DNA: TGTGCCAGCAGTGCGGACAGGGCCCACTATGGCTACACCTTC. It codes for CASSADRAHYGYTF.

In this sample, this clone turned up many times. This chain joins TRBV28 and TRBJ1-5; 7 bases align to TRBD1. Unmatched junction bases numbered 11, after V lost 3 bases and J lost 0 bases. CDR3 length equals 18 residues. Germline V gives CDR1 MDHEN, CDR2 SYDVKM. CDR3 amino acids: CASSLVLARGNSNQPQHF. Written as DNA, the CDR3 is TGTGCCAGCAGTTTGGTACTCGCCAGGGGGAATAGCAATCAGCCCCAGCATTTT.

This clone was counted ten times or more. At one of its ends the junction is not consistent with the germline gene, which may arise from a read error. The J gene is TRBJ2-1, the V gene TRBV7-7, with 12 bases matching TRBD2. Looked up from germline, CDR1 is SSHAT and CDR2 is FNYEAQ (reference sequence). The CDR3 runs 15 residues. The CDR3 DNA follows: TGTGCTAGCAGCCCAGGACTAGCGGGAATACATGAGCAGTTCTTC. It is translated as CASSPGLAGIHEQFF.

This clone was seen ten or more times. This chain uses TRBV5-4 with TRBJ2-5; 12 nucleotides match TRBD2. This CDR3 spans 16 amino acids. The V gene's germline CDR1 is SGHNT and CDR2 YYREEE (reference sequence). With V trimmed by 3 bases and J by 7 bases, 10 bases remained unmatched. CDR3 nucleotides: TGTGCCAGCAGCTCGCAGACTAGCGGGGGTGTATGGACCCAGTACTTC. It specifies CASSSQTSGGVWTQYF.